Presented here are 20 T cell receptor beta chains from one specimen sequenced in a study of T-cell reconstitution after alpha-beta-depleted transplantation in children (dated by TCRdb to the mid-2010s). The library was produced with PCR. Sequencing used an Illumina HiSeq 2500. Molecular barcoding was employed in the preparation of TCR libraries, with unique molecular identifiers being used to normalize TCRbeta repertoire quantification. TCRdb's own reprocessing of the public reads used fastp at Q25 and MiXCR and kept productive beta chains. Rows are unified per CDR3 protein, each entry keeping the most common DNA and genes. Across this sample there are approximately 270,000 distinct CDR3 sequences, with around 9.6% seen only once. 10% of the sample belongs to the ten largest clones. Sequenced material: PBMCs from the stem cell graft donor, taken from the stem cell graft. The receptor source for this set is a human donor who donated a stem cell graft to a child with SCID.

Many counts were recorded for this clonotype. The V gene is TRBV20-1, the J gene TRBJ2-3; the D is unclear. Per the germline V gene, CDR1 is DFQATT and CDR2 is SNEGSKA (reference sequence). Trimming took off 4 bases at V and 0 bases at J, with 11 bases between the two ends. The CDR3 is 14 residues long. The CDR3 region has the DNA TGCAGTGCTATGGGCCAGATCAGCACAGATACGCAGTATTTT. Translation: CSAMGQISTDTQYF.

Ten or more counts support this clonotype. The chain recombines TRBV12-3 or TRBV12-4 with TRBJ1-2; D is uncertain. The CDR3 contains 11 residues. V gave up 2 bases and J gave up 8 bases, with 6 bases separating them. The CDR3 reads CASSLNRGYTF. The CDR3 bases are TGTGCCAGCAGTTTAAATAGGGGCTACACCTTC.

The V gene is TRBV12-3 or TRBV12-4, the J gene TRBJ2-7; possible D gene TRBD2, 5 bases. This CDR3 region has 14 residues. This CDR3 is CFSSLLTPGSEQYF. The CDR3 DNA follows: TGTTTCAGCAGTTTATTGACTCCGGGGTCCGAGCAGTACTTC.

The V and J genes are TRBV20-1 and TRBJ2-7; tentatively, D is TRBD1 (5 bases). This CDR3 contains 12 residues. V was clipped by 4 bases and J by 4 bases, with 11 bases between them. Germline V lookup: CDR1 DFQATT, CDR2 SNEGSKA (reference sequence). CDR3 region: CSAKPSGYEQYF. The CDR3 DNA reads TGCAGTGCTAAACCCTCAGGGTACGAGCAGTACTTC.

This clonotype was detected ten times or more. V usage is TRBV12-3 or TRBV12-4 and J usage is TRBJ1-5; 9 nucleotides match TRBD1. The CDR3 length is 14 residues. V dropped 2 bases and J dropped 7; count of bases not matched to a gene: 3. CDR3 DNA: TGTGCCAGCAGTTTAACAGGGGGCGGACAGCCCCAGCATTTT. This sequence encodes CASSLTGGGQPQHF.

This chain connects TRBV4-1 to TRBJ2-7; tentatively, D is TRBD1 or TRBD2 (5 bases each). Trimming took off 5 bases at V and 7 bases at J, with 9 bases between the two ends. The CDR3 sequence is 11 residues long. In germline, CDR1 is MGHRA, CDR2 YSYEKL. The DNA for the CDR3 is TGCGCCAGCAGCGGGGGTATTGAGCAGTACTTC. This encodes CASSGGIEQYF.

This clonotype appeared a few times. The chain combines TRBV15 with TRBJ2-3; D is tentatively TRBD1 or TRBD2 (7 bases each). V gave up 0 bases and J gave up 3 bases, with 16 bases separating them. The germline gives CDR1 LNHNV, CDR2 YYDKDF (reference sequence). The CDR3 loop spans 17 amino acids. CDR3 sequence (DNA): TGTGCCACCAGCAGAGATCTGCAGGGGGGGTTGACAGATACGCAGTATTTT. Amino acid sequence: CATSRDLQGGLTDTQYF. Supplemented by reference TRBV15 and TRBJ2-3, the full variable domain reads DAMVIQNPRYQVTQFGKPVTLSCSQTLNHNVMYWYQQKSSQAPKLLFHYYDKDFNNEADTPDNFQSRRPNTSFCFLDIRSPGLGDTAMYLCATSRDLQGGLTDTQYFGPGTRLTVL.

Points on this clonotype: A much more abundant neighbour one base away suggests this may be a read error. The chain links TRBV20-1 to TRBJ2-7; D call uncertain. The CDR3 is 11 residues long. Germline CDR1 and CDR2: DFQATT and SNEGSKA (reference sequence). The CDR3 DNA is TGCAATGCTAGAACCGTTTACGAGCAGTACTTC. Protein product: CNARTVYEQYF.

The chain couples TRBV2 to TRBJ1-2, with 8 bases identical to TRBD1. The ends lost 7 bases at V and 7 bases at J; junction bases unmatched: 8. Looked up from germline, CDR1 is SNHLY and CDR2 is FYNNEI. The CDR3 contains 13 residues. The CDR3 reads CASIDRGPPGYTF. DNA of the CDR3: TGTGCCAGCATAGACAGGGGACCTCCTGGCTACACCTTC.

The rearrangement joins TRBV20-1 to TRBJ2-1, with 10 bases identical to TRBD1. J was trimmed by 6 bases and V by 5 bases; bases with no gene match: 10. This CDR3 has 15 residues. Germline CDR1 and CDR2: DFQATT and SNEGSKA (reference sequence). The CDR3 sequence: CSAGEGTGVGNEQFF. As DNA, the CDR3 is TGCAGTGCTGGTGAAGGGACAGGGGTGGGCAATGAGCAGTTCTTC.

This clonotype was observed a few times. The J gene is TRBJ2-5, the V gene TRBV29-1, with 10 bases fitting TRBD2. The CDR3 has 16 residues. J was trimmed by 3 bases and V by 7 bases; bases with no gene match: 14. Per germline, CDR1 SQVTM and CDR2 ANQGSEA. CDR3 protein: CSAHVLGLASEETQYF. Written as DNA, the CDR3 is TGCAGCGCTCACGTTCTGGGACTAGCGAGTGAAGAGACCCAGTACTTC.

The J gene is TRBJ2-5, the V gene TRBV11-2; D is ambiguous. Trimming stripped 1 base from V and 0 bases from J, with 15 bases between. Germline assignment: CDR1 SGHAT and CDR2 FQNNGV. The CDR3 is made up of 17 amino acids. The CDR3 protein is CASSLVRMEAYQETQYF. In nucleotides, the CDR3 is TGTGCCAGCAGCTTAGTACGAATGGAAGCGTACCAAGAGACCCAGTACTTC.

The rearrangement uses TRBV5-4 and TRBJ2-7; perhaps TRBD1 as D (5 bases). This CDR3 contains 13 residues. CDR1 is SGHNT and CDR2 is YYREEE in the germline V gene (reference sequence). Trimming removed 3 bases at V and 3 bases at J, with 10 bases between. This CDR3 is CASSSDSFYEQYF. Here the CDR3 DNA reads TGTGCCAGCAGCTCTGACAGCTTCTACGAGCAGTACTTC.

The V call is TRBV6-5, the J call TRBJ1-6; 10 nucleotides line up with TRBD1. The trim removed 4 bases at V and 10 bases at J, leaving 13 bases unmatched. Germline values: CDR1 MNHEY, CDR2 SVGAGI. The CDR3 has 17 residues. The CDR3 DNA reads TGTGCCAGCAGTTCCCCGGGACAGGGGCCCTCACGGTCACCCCTCCACTTT. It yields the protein CASSSPGQGPSRSPLHF.

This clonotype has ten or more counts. CDR3 region: CASSLSPATANTEAFF. The DNA for the CDR3 is TGTGCCAGCAGCTTGTCCCCCGCTACAGCGAACACTGAAGCTTTCTTT. The chain recombines TRBV7-3 with TRBJ1-1; D is unclear. The germline V gene encodes CDR1 SGHTA and CDR2 FQGTGA. V was cut by 3 bases and J by 1 base, with 15 bases left in between. CDR3 size: 16 residues.

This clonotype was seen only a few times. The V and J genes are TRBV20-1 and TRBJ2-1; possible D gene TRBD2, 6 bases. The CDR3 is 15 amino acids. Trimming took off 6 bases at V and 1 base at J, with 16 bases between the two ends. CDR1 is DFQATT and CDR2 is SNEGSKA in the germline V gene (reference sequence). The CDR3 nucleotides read TGCAGTGCCATTATTAGCGGCCTGTCCTACAATGAGCAGTTCTTC. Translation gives CSAIISGLSYNEQFF.

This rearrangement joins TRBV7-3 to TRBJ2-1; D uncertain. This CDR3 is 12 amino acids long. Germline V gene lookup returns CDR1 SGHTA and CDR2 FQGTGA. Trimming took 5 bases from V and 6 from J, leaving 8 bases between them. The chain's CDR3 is CASSPGPNEQFF. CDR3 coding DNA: TGTGCCAGCAGCCCCGGCCCCAATGAGCAGTTCTTC.

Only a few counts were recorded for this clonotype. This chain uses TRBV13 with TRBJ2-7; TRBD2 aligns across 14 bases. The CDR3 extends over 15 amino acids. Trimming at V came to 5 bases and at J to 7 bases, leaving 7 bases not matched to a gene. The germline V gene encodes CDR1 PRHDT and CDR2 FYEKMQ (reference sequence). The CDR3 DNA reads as TGTGCCAGCAGCGCTTCCGGACTAGCGGGGGGAGAGCAGTACTTC. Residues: CASSASGLAGGEQYF.

The CDR3 DNA reads TGTGCCAGCTCACCGGGACTAGCGGGGGCGAACACCGGGGAGCTGTTTTTT. Translating gives CASSPGLAGANTGELFF. V and J are TRBV18 and TRBJ2-2; 14 positions match TRBD2. With 3 bases clipped from V and 0 bases from J, the junction kept 0 bases outside the gene matches. Looked up from germline, CDR1 is KGHSH and CDR2 is LQKENI. The CDR3 is made up of 17 amino acids.

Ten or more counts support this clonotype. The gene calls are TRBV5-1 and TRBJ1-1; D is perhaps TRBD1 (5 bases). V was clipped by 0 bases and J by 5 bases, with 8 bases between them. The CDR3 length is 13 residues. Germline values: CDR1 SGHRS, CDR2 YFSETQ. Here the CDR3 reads CASSLDQGTEAFF. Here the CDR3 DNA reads TGCGCCAGCAGCTTGGATCAGGGAACTGAAGCTTTCTTT.